A selection of T cell receptor beta chains follows, all from one sample in a study of T cells in Graves' hyperthyroidism and ophthalmopathy. TCRdb independently ran MiXCR on the multiplex PCR reads; one entry per CDR3 protein. The sample has about 610,000 distinct CDR3 sequences, about half seen once. Sequenced material: peripheral blood or thyroid tissue (not recorded which). The receptors stem from a woman aged 18-30 years with Graves' hyperthyroidism. Each CDR3 is given without its conserved first and last residue.

v_call	j_call	cdr3_aa
TRBV7-2	TRBJ2-7	ASSLELVHNEQY
TRBV3-1	TRBJ2-2	ASSLRGDLLF
TRBV18	TRBJ1-1	ASSPYGSPEAF
TRBV7-9	TRBJ2-5	ASSLRHSETQY
TRBV10-3	TRBJ2-7	AISRDRGPQIYEQY
TRBV7-8	TRBJ2-3	ASSFSPPIDTQY
TRBV24-1	TRBJ2-3	ATSETDRAIIADTQY
TRBV19	TRBJ1-1	ASSPGTGSLVAF
TRBV5-1	TRBJ1-1	ASSLKAGPYNEAF
TRBV11-1	TRBJ1-2	ASSLGTTWTGGDNYGYT
TRBV29-1	TRBJ2-5	SVEKGQRETQY
TRBV29-1	TRBJ1-2	SVYDRGRSGYT
TRBV7-2	TRBJ2-7	ASSPPVGTSGRAFEQY
TRBV7-9	TRBJ2-7	ASSLRGQQAYEQY
TRBV20-1	TRBJ2-5	SARGYSGTGETQY
TRBV4-2	TRBJ1-5	ASSSERSQPQH
TRBV4-1	TRBJ1-5	ASSLIGRVTGNNQPQH
TRBV30	TRBJ1-5	AWSVGAGSNQPQH
TRBV20-1	TRBJ2-7	SASGTSIDEQY
TRBV12-5	TRBJ1-2	ASGFVQGGFYGYT
TRBV6-5	TRBJ1-5	ASSYRAGGLEH
TRBV10-3	TRBJ1-6	AISESTGEGSPLH
TRBV2	TRBJ2-7	ASSEVTAPYEQY
TRBV5-1	TRBJ1-4	ASSNPADRGPATNEKLF
TRBV20-1	TRBJ1-5	SARAGGLSEH
TRBV12-3/TRBV12-4	TRBJ1-6	ASSWDRGSLH
TRBV2	TRBJ1-5	ASSGLGDSSNQPQH
TRBV7-2	TRBJ2-6	ASHGAGGANVLT
TRBV15	TRBJ2-7	ATSRGQGGNEQY
TRBV12-3/TRBV12-4	TRBJ1-2	ASSLHQGYGYGYT
TRBV27	TRBJ2-7	ASSLSSGRAEQY
TRBV5-1	TRBJ2-7	ASSLGPGNEQY
TRBV9	TRBJ2-7	ASSVEGTSGYEQY
TRBV9	TRBJ1-5	ASSQGSGVNQPQH
TRBV7-2	TRBJ1-2	ASSLGRSGVGYT
TRBV7-9	TRBJ1-2	ASSLGSGGGEGYT
TRBV10-3	TRBJ1-5	AISPTESNQPQH
TRBV2	TRBJ2-2	ASRRWTGGTGELF
TRBV30	TRBJ2-2	ACRDWRVTGELF
TRBV2	TRBJ2-1	ASSERSGVYNEQS
TRBV18	TRBJ2-2	ASSRTNGNTGELF
TRBV20-1	TRBJ1-4	SATQGASTEKLF
TRBV11-2	TRBJ2-7	ASTPPGGTGIYEQY
TRBV7-2	.	ASTSPGDEQF
TRBV7-3	TRBJ1-1	ASSRLAGANTEAF
TRBV18	TRBJ1-1	ASSPRKKEAF
TRBV7-9	TRBJ1-5	ASTNRGTNQPQH
TRBV7-7	TRBJ1-4	ASSLSQNEKLF
TRBV15	TRBJ2-5	ATSPRHGETQY
TRBV25-1	TRBJ1-1	ASIYLCSGSSTGAGNTEAF
TRBV24-1	TRBJ1-4	ATLWAREKLF
TRBV5-8	TRBJ1-5	ASSFGGGGDQPQH
TRBV19	TRBJ2-6	ASSKSYGQGSSGANVLT
TRBV15	TRBJ1-2	ATSRASYT
TRBV20-1	TRBJ2-5	SARDPDRGRETQY